The clone carrying this T cell receptor beta chain was seen ten or more times. Its specificity is unknown. Around 450 ng RNA was reverse transcribed with alpha and beta constant-region primers. Each of the alpha and beta chains got its own library through chain-specific third strand synthesis with indices. TCRdb reprocessed the 5' RACE reads via MiXCR and lists one record per CDR3 protein. In the table there are about 15,000 distinct CDR3 sequences, around 12% of which are singletons. This specimen belongs to a study of HIV-infected patients and healthy controls. Study-level findings and limits: In healthy controls, MAIT alpha CDR3s were common; in HIV+ repertoires, severely depleted. Healthy controls shared more CDR3 sequences between individuals than HIV-infected patients did.

V lost 4 bases to trimming and J lost 2 bases; unmatched junction nucleotides: 8. The CDR3 sequence is 16 residues long. CDR1 is SGHRS and CDR2 is YFSETQ in the germline V gene. Antiretroviral therapy had run roughly three months, about 14 weeks, before follow-up blood collection. All unsorted peripheral T cells were captured because whole blood was used without fractionation. The chain combines TRBV5-1 with TRBJ2-1; 8 bases line up with TRBD1. This clonotype was sampled from an adult with HIV infection. The donor label of this sample is uncertain. This specimen was blood, taken during antiretroviral therapy. The CDR3 sequence: CASSPGTGLAYNEQFF. The CDR3, as DNA: TGCGCCAGCAGCCCCGGGACAGGTCTCGCCTACAATGAGCAGTTCTTC.